The T cell receptor beta chain under discussion was sequenced for a study of early T cells in non-severe SARS-CoV-2 infection. The sample holds many counts of this clonotype. CDR1 and CDR2 from the germline V gene are MNHNS and SASEGT. V lost 4 bases and J lost 0, with 8 bases in between. This CDR3 has 14 residues. Individually, cDNA molecules had unique molecular identifiers attached to them. TCRdb fed the 5' RACE reads into MiXCR, producing one record per CDR3 protein. The sample has fewer than 100,000 distinct CDR3 sequences; over 9% are singletons. Material: whole blood. This receptor was identified in an adult who was a healthcare worker with PCR-confirmed SARS-CoV-2 infection or an uninfected control (not recorded which). V and J are TRBV6-1 and TRBJ2-3, with a tentative D call TRBD1 (6 bases). In DNA, the CDR3 is TGTGCCAGCAGTGCAGGGGCGAGCACAGATACGCAGTATTTT. Protein: CASSAGASTDTQYF.